The 8 T cell receptor beta chains given below trace back to one sample, sequenced in a study of tumor and adjacent non-tumor tissue in lung cancer. Three rounds of nested PCR, following a modified ARM-PCR protocol, produced the TCRbeta library. TCRdb recomputed calls from the multiplex PCR reads with MiXCR, one row per CDR3 protein. The table shows about 110,000 distinct CDR3 sequences, with about 63% occurring only once. The template was RNA from unsorted bulk tissue. The normal lung tissue was taken more than 3 cm from the tumor edge. Sequences were obtained from distant non-tumor lung tissue. These receptors came from a man aged 55 to 69 with non-small cell lung cancer.

This clonotype was recorded at least ten times. The chain carries TRBV4-3 and TRBJ2-3, with D tentatively TRBD1 or TRBD2 (6 bases each). Germline loops: CDR1 LGHNA, CDR2 YSLEER. Trimming shortened V by 0 bases and J by 8 bases, and 27 bases separated the two germline ends. The CDR3 sequence is 19 residues long. The CDR3 nucleotides read TGCGCCAGCAGCCAAGATCTAACCGAAGGGGGGACGGCGGACAGTACGCAGTATTTT. This translates into CASSQDLTEGGTADSTQYF.

As to this clonotype: A read error may explain this, as a much larger clone is one base away. The chain recombines TRBV7-9 with TRBJ2-3; D gene unclear. The CDR3 sequence is 12 residues long. Trimming took 4 bases from V and 10 from J, leaving 12 bases between them. The germline gives CDR1 SEHNR, CDR2 FQNEAQ (reference sequence). The DNA for the CDR3 is TGTGCCAGCAGCTCGCAGATTGATGCGCAGTATTTT. Encoded protein: CASSSQIDAQYF. The entire variable domain, with the rest obtained from reference TRBV7-9 and TRBJ2-3, is as follows: DTGVSQNPRHKITKRGQNVTFRCDPISEHNRLYWYRQTLGQGPEFLTYFQNEAQLEKSRLLSDRFSAERPKGSFSTLEIQRTEQGDSAMYLCASSSQIDAQYFGPGTRLTVL.

The genes are TRBV7-2 and TRBJ1-5, with no clear D. The germline V gene encodes CDR1 SGHTA and CDR2 FQGNSA. There are 12 residues in the CDR3. V dropped 2 bases and J dropped 6 bases, with 5 bases sitting between them. The CDR3: CASSLPAQPQHF. DNA of the CDR3: TGTGCCAGCAGCTTACCTGCTCAGCCCCAGCATTTT. Drawing the rest from reference TRBV7-2 and TRBJ1-5, the complete variable domain is GAGVSQSPSNKVTEKGKDVELRCDPISGHTALYWYRQSLGQGLEFLIYFQGNSAPDKSGLPSDRFSAERTGGSVSTLTIQRTQQEDSAVYLCASSLPAQPQHFGDGTRLSIL.

Turning to this clonotype: The CDR3 carries no conserved terminal phenylalanine or tryptophan, so it likely arises from a read error. The chain links TRBV5-4 to TRBJ1-1; maybe TRBD1 (6 bases). Trimming took 5 bases from V and 1 from J, leaving 21 bases between them. CDR1 is SGHNT and CDR2 is YYREEE in the germline V gene (reference sequence). CDR3 length: 17 amino acids. CDR3 sequence reads: CASRRGFRDIKNTEAFV. The CDR3, as DNA: TGTGCCAGCAGACGCGGATTTCGGGACATCAAGAACACTGAAGCTTTCGTT.

With regard to this clonotype: A read error may explain this, as a much larger clone is one base away. The rearrangement links TRBV28 to TRBJ1-2; D is uncertain. The germline V gene encodes CDR1 MDHEN and CDR2 SYDVKM. This CDR3 spans 11 amino acids. This chain's CDR3 is CASSSTYGCTF. The DNA of the CDR3 is TGTGCCAGCAGTTCGACCTATGGCTGCACCTTC.

This chain joins TRBV12-5 and TRBJ1-1; D ambiguous. V lost 7 bases and J 0 bases, leaving 18 bases between the germline ends. From germline, CDR1 is LGHNT and CDR2 FRNRAP. The CDR3 runs to 16 residues. CDR3 in DNA: TGTGCTAGTGTATCCCCGGGCCGGTACTTGAACACTGAAGCTTTCTTT. This translates into CASVSPGRYLNTEAFF.

With respect to this clonotype: Germline is not matched at one junction end, which may reflect a read error. This chain connects TRBV11-3 to TRBJ1-1; no clear D. In germline, CDR1 is SGHNT, CDR2 YENEEA. The CDR3 consists of 11 residues. The CDR3 DNA sequence: TGTGCCAGCAGCCCGAACATTGAAGCTTTCTTT. This gives the protein CASSPNIEAFF.

Turning to this clonotype: A read error may account for a junction end that differs from germline. V is TRBV6-6 and J is TRBJ2-5, with 10 bases identical to TRBD2. This CDR3 region has 15 residues. The germline gives CDR1 MNHNY, CDR2 SVGAGI (reference sequence). The CDR3 reads CASGYGAGGGETQHF. The CDR3 region has the DNA TGTGCCAGCGGTTACGGAGCGGGGGGGGGTGAGACCCAGCACTTC.